This T cell receptor (beta chain) emerged from a study of T-cell memory formation after mild COVID-19. As for the study in general: The TCR clusters were mostly specific to one donor. Study conclusions and caveats: Cross-reactive memory seemingly joined, as some responding clones were found in pre-infection memory. Nothing confirmed that second-wave clones peaking on day 37 were specific for SARS-CoV-2. A second wave expanding day 15 to 37 was CD4+-biased; contracting clones were balanced.

This clonotype showed up just a few times. As yet, its antigen is unknown. MiXCR, run by TCRdb on the 5' RACE reads, gives a single entry per CDR3 protein. In the table there are around 200,000 distinct CDR3 sequences, under 20% of which are singletons. CDR1 SGHVS and CDR2 FQNEAQ come from the germline V gene. The CDR3 totals 15 residues. The J segment lost 8 bases and the V segment lost 5 bases, leaving 14 bases of the junction unmatched. J is TRBJ1-2 and V is TRBV7-8, with 7 bases aligning to TRBD1. The TCR originated in an adult woman who had mild COVID-19 (a few samples of this study predate the infection). Cell type and time point are not known. The sample comprised PBMCs or a T cell subset sorted from them (not recorded which). CDR3 amino acids: CASSSLDTGQSGYTF. The CDR3 DNA follows: TGTGCCAGCAGCAGCTTGGACACGGGACAGTCCGGCTACACCTTC.